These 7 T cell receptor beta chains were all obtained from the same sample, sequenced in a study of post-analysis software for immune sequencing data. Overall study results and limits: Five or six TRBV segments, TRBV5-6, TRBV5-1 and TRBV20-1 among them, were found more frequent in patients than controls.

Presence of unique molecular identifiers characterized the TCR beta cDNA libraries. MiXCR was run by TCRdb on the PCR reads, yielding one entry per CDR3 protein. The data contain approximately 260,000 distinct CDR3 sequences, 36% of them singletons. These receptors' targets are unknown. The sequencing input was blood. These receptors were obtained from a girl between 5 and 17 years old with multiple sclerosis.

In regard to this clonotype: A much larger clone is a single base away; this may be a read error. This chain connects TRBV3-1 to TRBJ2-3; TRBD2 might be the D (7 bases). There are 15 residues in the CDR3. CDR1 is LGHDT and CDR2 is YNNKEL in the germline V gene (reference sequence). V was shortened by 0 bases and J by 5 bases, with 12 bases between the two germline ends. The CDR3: CASSQEGGGIDTQYF. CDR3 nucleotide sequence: TGTGCCAGCAGCCAAGAGGGAGGGGGGATAGATACGCAGTATTTT.

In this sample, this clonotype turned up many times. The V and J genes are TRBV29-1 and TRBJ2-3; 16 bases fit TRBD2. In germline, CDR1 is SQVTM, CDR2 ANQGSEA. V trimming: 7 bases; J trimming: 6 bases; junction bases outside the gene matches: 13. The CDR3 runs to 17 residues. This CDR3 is CSAGGLAGGPASDTQYF. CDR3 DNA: TGCAGCGCAGGGGGACTAGCGGGAGGGCCCGCTTCGGATACGCAGTATTTT.

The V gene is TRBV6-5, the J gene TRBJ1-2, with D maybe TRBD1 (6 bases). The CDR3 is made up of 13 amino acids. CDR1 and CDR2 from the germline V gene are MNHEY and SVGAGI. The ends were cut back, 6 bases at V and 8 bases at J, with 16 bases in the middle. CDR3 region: CASRGGPGRGYTF. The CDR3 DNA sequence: TGTGCCAGCAGGGGGGGGCCAGGGCGGGGCTACACCTTC.

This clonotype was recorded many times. CDR3 DNA sequence: TGTGCCAGCAGGACTAGCGGGACCACAGATACGCAGTATTTT. This translates into CASRTSGTTDTQYF. V gene TRBV3-1 combines with J gene TRBJ2-3; TRBD2 matches 11 bases. The CDR3 runs to 14 residues. V was clipped by 6 bases and J by 2 bases; unmatched bases: 1. Germline CDR1 reads LGHDT; CDR2 reads YNNKEL (reference sequence).

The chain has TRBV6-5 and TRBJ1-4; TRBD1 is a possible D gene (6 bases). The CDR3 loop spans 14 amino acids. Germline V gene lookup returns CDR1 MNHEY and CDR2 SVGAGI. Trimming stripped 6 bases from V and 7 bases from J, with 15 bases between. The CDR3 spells CASSPGGGGEKLFF. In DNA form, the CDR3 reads TGTGCCAGCAGCCCGGGAGGAGGGGGTGAAAAACTGTTTTTT.

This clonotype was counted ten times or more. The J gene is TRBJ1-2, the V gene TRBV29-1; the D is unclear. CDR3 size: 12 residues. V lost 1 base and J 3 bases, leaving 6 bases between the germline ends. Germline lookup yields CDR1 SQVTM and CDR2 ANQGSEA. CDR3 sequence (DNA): TGCAGCGTTGAAGGAGCCCACTATGGCTACACCTTC. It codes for CSVEGAHYGYTF.

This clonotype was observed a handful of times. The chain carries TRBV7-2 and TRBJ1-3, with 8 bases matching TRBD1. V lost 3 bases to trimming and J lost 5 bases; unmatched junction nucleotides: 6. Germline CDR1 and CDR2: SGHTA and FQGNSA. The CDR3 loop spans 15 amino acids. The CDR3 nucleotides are TGTGCCAGCAGCTTGGGACAGGCACGCCGAAACACCATATATTTT. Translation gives CASSLGQARRNTIYF.